What follows is one T cell receptor (beta chain) and its context. The CDR3 sequence is 17 residues long. Per germline, CDR1 MDHEN and CDR2 SYDVKM. V shed 6 bases, J shed 6 bases, and the junction held 13 bases outside the gene matches. The data were obtained in a study of control samples from healthy donors and cancer patients. Measured with immunoSEQ multiplex PCR; TCRdb has only the in-frame clones, and not every one. In the table there are under 150,000 clones, approximately 86% of which are singletons. This rearrangement joins TRBV28 to TRBJ1-5; 11 bases map to TRBD1. The clonotype comes from a woman in her 30s in good health. Sample: blood. The CDR3 is CASSRGQGELALQPQHF. The CDR3 nucleotides read TGTGCCAGCAGCCGGGGACAGGGGGAACTGGCGCTTCAGCCCCAGCATTTT.